This TCR beta chain was documented in a study of blood T cell repertoires in COVID-19. At the level of the study: Acute and convalescent COVID-19 specimens originated in the United States, Italy and Spain. In each case, the material was cDNA or gDNA derived from T cells, B-cell-depleted T cells, or PBMCs.

Per the authors' pipeline: Estimates of nucleated cell counts were drawn from the amplification of reference gene primers. The data were produced by immunoSEQ multiplex PCR, yet TCRdb's version contains in-frame clones alone and is incomplete. That table supplies the V and J calls and clone size; D and trimming were determined from the DNA. The sample includes 73,000 or so clones, around 83% of them seen just once. Germline CDR1 is LNHDA and CDR2 is SQIVND (reference sequence). The CDR3 loop spans 16 amino acids. After removal of 3 bases from V and 0 bases from J, the junction contained 5 bases not matched to a gene.

The chain links TRBV19 to TRBJ1-5, with 7 bases lining up with TRBD1. The receptor was isolated from a woman between 55 and 75 years old with acute or convalescent COVID-19. Sequencing used peripheral blood. The CDR3 DNA follows: TGTGCCAGTAGTATGCAGGGGGGAAATAGCAATCAGCCCCAGCATTTT. Translated: CASSMQGGNSNQPQHF.